This TCR beta chain derives from a study of T cells in Graves' hyperthyroidism and ophthalmopathy. Study conclusions and caveats: Among clonotypes expanded in thyroid above 0.001, most were also found in blood. Ophthalmopathy and stable hyperthyroidism were separated by a 13 V-J model.

TCR beta CDR3 regions were amplified from RNA. Using the HTBI primer set, a first-round RT-PCR was run on the TCR CDR3. Each CDR3 protein is one row after TCRdb ran MiXCR on the multiplex PCR reads. The table lists some 250,000 distinct CDR3 sequences, roughly 15% of them singletons, with more than 10% in the top ten. The trim removed 0 bases at V and 3 bases at J, leaving 6 bases unmatched. The CDR3 totals 15 residues. Germline V gene sequence: CDR1 SGDLS, CDR2 YYNGEE. Exclusions: uncontrolled infection, other autoimmune disease, pregnancy, lactation. At least ten counts were recorded for this clonotype. Its specificity is not known.

The V and J genes are TRBV9 and TRBJ2-7; 7 bases line up with TRBD2. This TCR was recovered from a woman in her thirties or forties with Graves' hyperthyroidism that later progressed to Graves' ophthalmopathy. Source material: blood. CDR3 in amino acids: CASSVDSGPYYEQYF. CDR3 bases: TGTGCCAGCAGCGTAGATAGCGGGCCCTACTACGAGCAGTACTTC.